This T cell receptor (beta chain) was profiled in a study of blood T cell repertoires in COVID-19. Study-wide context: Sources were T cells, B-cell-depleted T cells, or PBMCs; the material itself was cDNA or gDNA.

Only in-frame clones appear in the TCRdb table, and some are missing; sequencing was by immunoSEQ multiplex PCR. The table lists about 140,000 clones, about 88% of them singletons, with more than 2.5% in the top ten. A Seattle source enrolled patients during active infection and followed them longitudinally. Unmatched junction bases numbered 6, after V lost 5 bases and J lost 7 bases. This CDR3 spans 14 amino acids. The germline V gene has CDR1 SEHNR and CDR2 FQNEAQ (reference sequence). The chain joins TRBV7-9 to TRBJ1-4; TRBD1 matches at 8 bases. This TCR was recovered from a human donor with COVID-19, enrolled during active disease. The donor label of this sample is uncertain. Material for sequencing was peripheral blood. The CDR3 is CASSKGQGGEKLFF. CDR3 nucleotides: TGTGCCAGCAGCAAAGGACAGGGAGGTGAAAAACTGTTTTTT.